A single sample gave rise to the 19 T cell receptor beta chains below, sequenced in a study of metastatic and nonmetastatic thyroid tumors. MiXCR re-clonotyped the PCR reads for TCRdb. The repertoire includes 26,000 or so clones, roughly 15% of them detected once, and about 15% sits in the top ten. Nobody among the patients had been given any treatment before thyroid surgery. Sequencing was performed on blood. The receptors were sampled from a male donor with papillary thyroid cancer or a benign thyroid nodule (not recorded which). Some clones in this sample may be carry-over from other donors' samples.

The table lists this clone with a count of one. The sample contains more than one DNA sequence encoding this CDR3. The V gene is TRBV5-1, the J gene TRBJ2-1, with D uncertain. CDR1 and CDR2 (germline): SGHRS, YFSETQ. The CDR3 runs to 13 residues. Trimming removed 5 bases at V and 7 bases at J, with 13 bases between. The CDR3 protein is CASRNDARNEQFF. DNA for the CDR3: TGCGCCAGCAGAAACGACGCGAGAAATGAGCAGTTCTTC.

Ten or more counts support this clone. The chain combines TRBV5-6 with TRBJ2-1; D perhaps matches TRBD2 (5 bases). The CDR3 covers 14 residues. Trimming stripped 5 bases from V and 0 bases from J, with 9 bases between. Per the germline V gene, CDR1 is SGHDT and CDR2 is YYEEEE. CDR3 loop: CASSSGSSYNEQFF. In DNA form, the CDR3 reads TGTGCCAGCAGTTCGGGGAGCTCCTACAATGAGCAGTTCTTC.

This clone was picked up many times. The chain couples TRBV7-2 to TRBJ2-7; no definite D call. Per the germline V gene, CDR1 is SGHTA and CDR2 is FQGNSA. The germline V and J ends were trimmed by 0 bases and 4 bases, with 7 bases remaining between them. This CDR3 is built from 13 residues. The CDR3 coding sequence is TGTGCCAGCAGCTTAGCGGAGAGGTACGAGCAGTACTTC. It encodes CASSLAERYEQYF.

This clone was seen ten or more times. The gene calls are TRBV7-7 and TRBJ2-6, with D uncertain. V gave up 4 bases and J gave up 4 bases, with 14 bases separating them. CDR1 and CDR2 (germline): SSHAT, FNYEAQ (reference sequence). This CDR3 comprises 16 residues. CDR3 nucleotide sequence: TGTGCCAGCAGCTCCGGGTCTGATCCCGGGGCCAACGTCCTGACTTTC. The encoded protein is CASSSGSDPGANVLTF.

The V and J genes are TRBV18 and TRBJ2-2; 8 bases map to TRBD1. CDR1 is KGHSH and CDR2 is LQKENI in the germline V gene. Losses at the gene ends were 3 bases for V and 2 bases for J; bases not matched to a gene: 2. There are 15 residues in the CDR3. The DNA for the CDR3 is TGTGCCAGCTCACCTGGACAGGGTAACACCGGGGAGCTGTTTTTT. Its translation is CASSPGQGNTGELFF.

This clone was seen ten or more times. The gene calls are TRBV5-1 and TRBJ2-5, with D possibly matching TRBD2 (5 bases). CDR1 and CDR2 from the germline V gene are SGHRS and YFSETQ. V gave up 3 bases and J gave up 4 bases, with 10 bases separating them. The CDR3 loop spans 13 amino acids. The CDR3 loop is CASSSGNLETQYF. In DNA form, the CDR3 reads TGCGCCAGCAGCTCCGGGAACTTAGAGACCCAGTACTTC.

The chain carries TRBV7-3 and TRBJ1-1; TRBD1 might be the D (5 bases). Germline V gene lookup returns CDR1 SGHTA and CDR2 FQGTGA. The CDR3 is made up of 13 amino acids. The V gene lost 2 bases and the J gene lost 7 bases, with 11 bases spanning the gap. Written as DNA, the CDR3 is TGTGCCAGCAGCTTACAAGGGGTAGGTGAAGCTTTCTTT. This gives the protein CASSLQGVGEAFF.

The gene calls are TRBV2 and TRBJ2-3; D not resolved. The CDR3 has 14 amino acids. CDR1 is SNHLY and CDR2 is FYNNEI in the germline V gene. The germline V and J ends were trimmed by 6 bases and 2 bases, with 12 bases remaining between them. CDR3 region: CASRRHGPTDTQYF. The CDR3 DNA follows: TGTGCCAGCAGGAGACATGGCCCCACAGATACGCAGTATTTT.

The V and J genes are TRBV18 and TRBJ2-1; 8 nucleotides line up with TRBD1. Germline V lookup: CDR1 KGHSH, CDR2 LQKENI. CDR3 length: 15 residues. The junction had 7 bases not matched to a gene; V was cut back by 3 bases and J by 6 bases. In nucleotides, the CDR3 is TGTGCCAGCTCACCGGAGACAGGGGCGGTCAATGAGCAGTTCTTC. It yields the protein CASSPETGAVNEQFF.

As for this clone: The CDR3 end shows no conserved phenylalanine or tryptophan, and so a read error is likely. The limits of the CDR3 on the DNA are not certain, so only TCRdb's listed CDR3 is given. The J gene is TRBJ1-5, the V gene TRBV6-1; the DNA was not used to check the table's D call, TRBD1. The CDR3 comprises 17 residues, both ends counted. The germline CDR1 and CDR2 sequences are MNHNS and SASEGT. The CDR3 protein is CASSVVIGGGSNQPQLL.

This clone was found many times. This chain connects TRBV4-1 to TRBJ1-4; no clear D gene. This CDR3 region has 13 residues. CDR1 is MGHRA, CDR2 YSYEKL, per germline. The V and J ends lost 5 bases and 4 bases respectively, with 8 bases between them. This CDR3 reads CASSSAYNEKLFF. The CDR3 DNA follows: TGCGCCAGCAGCTCAGCCTATAATGAAAAACTGTTTTTT.

This clone was counted ten times or more. The rearrangement links TRBV15 to TRBJ1-5; possible D gene TRBD1, 5 bases. The CDR3 covers 15 residues. The germline CDR1 and CDR2 sequences are LNHNV and YYDKDF (reference sequence). Trimming pared 0 bases from V and 4 bases from J, leaving 10 bases between. The chain's CDR3 is CATSREGRANQPQHF. The CDR3 DNA reads as TGTGCCACCAGCAGAGAGGGCAGGGCTAATCAGCCCCAGCATTTT.

This clone was detected many times. V gene TRBV6-1 combines with J gene TRBJ2-2; possibly TRBD2 for D (5 bases). The CDR3 extends over 14 amino acids. The germline V gene has CDR1 MNHNS and CDR2 SASEGT. Trimming shortened V by 8 bases and J by 3 bases, and 13 bases separated the two germline ends. For the CDR3, the DNA is TGTGCCAGCTCTCTAGCTCCCGACACCGGGGAGCTGTTTTTT. This translates into CASSLAPDTGELFF.

This clone was counted many times. The chain carries TRBV7-9 and TRBJ2-7; 7 nucleotides line up with TRBD1. This CDR3 contains 11 residues. Germline loops: CDR1 SEHNR, CDR2 FQNEAQ (reference sequence). V lost 4 bases and J lost 7; bases outside the gene matches: 1. The CDR3 loop is CASSSDREQYF. In nucleotides, the CDR3 is TGTGCCAGCAGCTCGGACAGGGAGCAGTACTTC.

This clone was recorded many times. The junction differs from germline at one of its ends, possibly a read error. The chain is built from TRBV7-7 and TRBJ2-1; 12 bases line up with TRBD2. The CDR3 length is 15 residues. Per the germline V gene, CDR1 is SSHAT and CDR2 is FNYEAQ (reference sequence). CDR3 amino acids: CASSPRLAGAVEQFF. The DNA for the CDR3 is TGTGCTAGCAGCCCAAGACTAGCGGGAGCGGTTGAGCAGTTCTTC.

Remarks on this clone: A much larger clone lies a single base off, so this may be a read error. The V call is TRBV7-6, the J call TRBJ2-1; 7 nucleotides agree with TRBD1. The germline V gene encodes CDR1 SGHVS and CDR2 FNYEAQ. The CDR3 contains 14 residues. The V gene end was trimmed by 8 bases and the J gene end by 7 bases; junction bases not matched to a gene: 11. This CDR3 is CASGPRTGENEQFF. The CDR3 coding sequence is TGTGCCAGCGGCCCGAGGACAGGAGAAAATGAGCAGTTCTTC.

This clone was observed at least ten times. This rearrangement joins TRBV28 to TRBJ2-7; D is unclear. V gave up 3 bases and J gave up 6 bases, with 6 bases separating them. Germline CDR1 is MDHEN and CDR2 is SYDVKM. This CDR3 contains 11 residues. In DNA, the CDR3 is TGTGCCAGCAGTTTCATGGGCGAGCAGTACTTC. It is translated as CASSFMGEQYF. Full variable domain (rest looked up from reference TRBV28 and TRBJ2-7): DVKVTQSSRYLVKRTGEKVFLECVQDMDHENMFWYRQDPGLGLRLIYFSYDVKMKEKGDIPEGYSVSREKKERFSLILESASTNQTSMYLCASSFMGEQYFGPGTRLTVT.

Of note for this clone: A much larger clone is a single base away; this may be a read error. This same CDR3 is encoded by further DNA sequences in the sample. The DNA of the CDR3 is TGTGCCAGCAGCCCCTATATACCAGATACGCAGTATTTT. Protein sequence: CASSPYIPDTQYF. The chain has TRBV7-3 and TRBJ2-3; no reliable D call. Trimming stripped 5 bases from V and 4 bases from J, with 10 bases between. Germline V gene lookup returns CDR1 SGHTA and CDR2 FQGTGA. CDR3 size: 13 residues.

This clone appeared many times. J is TRBJ1-5 and V is TRBV5-1; unclear D gene. V dropped 0 bases and J dropped 2 bases, with 12 bases sitting between them. The CDR3 covers 16 residues. In germline, CDR1 is SGHRS, CDR2 YFSETQ. The CDR3 loop reads CASSLEAPEGNQPQHF. Here the CDR3 DNA reads TGCGCCAGCAGCTTGGAGGCCCCAGAAGGCAATCAGCCCCAGCATTTT.